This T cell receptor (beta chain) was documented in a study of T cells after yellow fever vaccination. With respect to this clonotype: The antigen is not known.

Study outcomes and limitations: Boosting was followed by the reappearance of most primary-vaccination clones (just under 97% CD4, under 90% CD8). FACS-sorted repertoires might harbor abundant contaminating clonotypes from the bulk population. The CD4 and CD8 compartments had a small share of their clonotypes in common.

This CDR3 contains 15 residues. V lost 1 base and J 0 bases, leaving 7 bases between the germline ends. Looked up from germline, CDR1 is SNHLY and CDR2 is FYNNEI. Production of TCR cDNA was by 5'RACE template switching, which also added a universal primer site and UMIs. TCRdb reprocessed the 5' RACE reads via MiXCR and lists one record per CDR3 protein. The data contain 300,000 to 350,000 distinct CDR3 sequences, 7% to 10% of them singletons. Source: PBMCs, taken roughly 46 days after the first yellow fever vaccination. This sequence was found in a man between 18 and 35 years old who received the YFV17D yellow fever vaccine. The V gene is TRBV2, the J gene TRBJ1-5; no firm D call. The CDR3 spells CASSEGDYSNQPQHF. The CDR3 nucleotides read TGTGCCAGCAGTGAAGGGGATTATAGCAATCAGCCCCAGCATTTT.